This T cell receptor (beta chain) was sequenced during a study of CD8 T cells in Susac syndrome. Study-wide results and limits: The TCR sequencing and HLA analysis in the study involved a relatively small number of individuals, as the study acknowledged.

Random hexamers were used to reverse transcribe the RNA input (about 0.5 to 1 ug). The method of amplification for TCR beta CDR3 was immunoSEQ multiplex PCR, covering 54 Vbeta and 13 Jbeta. Using its own MiXCR run on the immunoSEQ multiplex PCR reads, TCRdb lists one record per CDR3 protein. The sample holds roughly 400,000 distinct CDR3 sequences, more than 80% seen once. Sequencing targeted TCR beta in T cells from blood (CD8+ and CD4+). Bulk CD8+ and CD4+ cells came from magnetic negative isolation; CD8+ TEMRA by FACS. CDR1 and CDR2 (germline): MGHRA, YSYEKL. This CDR3 is built from 14 residues. V was trimmed by 3 bases and J by 0 bases, leaving 8 bases between them. For this clonotype: Its target is unknown.

Sequencing was carried out using CD8+ T cells from PBMCs. The rearrangement links TRBV4-1 to TRBJ2-5; D gene uncertain. The TCR sequence derives from a human donor with multiple sclerosis. CDR3 DNA: TGCGCCAGCAGCCATCTGGCGGACCAAGAGACCCAGTACTTC. Protein sequence: CASSHLADQETQYF.